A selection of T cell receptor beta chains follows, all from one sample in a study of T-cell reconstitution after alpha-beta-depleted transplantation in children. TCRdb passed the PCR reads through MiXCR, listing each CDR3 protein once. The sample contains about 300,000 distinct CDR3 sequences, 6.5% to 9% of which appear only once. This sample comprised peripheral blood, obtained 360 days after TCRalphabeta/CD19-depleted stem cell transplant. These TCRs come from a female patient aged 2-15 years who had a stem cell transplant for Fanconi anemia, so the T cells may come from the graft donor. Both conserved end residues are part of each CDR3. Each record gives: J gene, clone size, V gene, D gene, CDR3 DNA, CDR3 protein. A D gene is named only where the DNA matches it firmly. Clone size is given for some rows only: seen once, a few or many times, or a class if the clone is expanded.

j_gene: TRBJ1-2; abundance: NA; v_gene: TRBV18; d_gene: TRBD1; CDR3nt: TGTGCCAGCTCACAACGACTGGGGACAGCCAACTATGGCTACACCTTC; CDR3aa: CASSQRLGTANYGYTF
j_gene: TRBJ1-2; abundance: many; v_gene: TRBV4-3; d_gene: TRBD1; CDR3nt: TGCGCCAGCAGCCTAGGAGGGACAGGGGGCTCCAACTATGGCTACACCTTC; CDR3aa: CASSLGGTGGSNYGYTF
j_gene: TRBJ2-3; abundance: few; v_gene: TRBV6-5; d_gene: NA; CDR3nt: TGTGCCAGCAGTTACGTTACGCAGGATACGCAGTATTTT; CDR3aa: CASSYVTQDTQYF
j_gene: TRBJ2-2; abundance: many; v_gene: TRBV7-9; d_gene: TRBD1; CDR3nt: TGTGCCAGCAGCCCGGGACAGCTGAACACCGGGGAGCTGTTTTTT; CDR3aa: CASSPGQLNTGELFF
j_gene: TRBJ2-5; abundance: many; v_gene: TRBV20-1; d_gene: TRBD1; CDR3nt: TGCAGTGCTGCTTCCCTTGCGACAGGGGGAGAGACCCAGTACTTC; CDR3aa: CSAASLATGGETQYF
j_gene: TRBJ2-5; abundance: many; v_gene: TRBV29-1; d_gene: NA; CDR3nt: TGCAGCGTTGGGGACCTCCTATGGGGGACCCAGTACTTC; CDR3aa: CSVGDLLWGTQYF
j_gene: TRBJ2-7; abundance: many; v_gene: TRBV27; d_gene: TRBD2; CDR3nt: TGTGCCAGCAGTTTAAGCGGGACTAGCCCCTACGAGCAGTACTTC; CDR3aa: CASSLSGTSPYEQYF
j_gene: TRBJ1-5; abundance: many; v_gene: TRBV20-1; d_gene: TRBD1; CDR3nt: TGCAGTGCGCGGACAGGGGGCCCAAATCAGCCCCAGCATTTT; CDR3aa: CSARTGGPNQPQHF
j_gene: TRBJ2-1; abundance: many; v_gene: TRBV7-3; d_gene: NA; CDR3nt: TGTGCCAGCAGCTTAAATCGGGAGTTGGAGCAGTTCTTC; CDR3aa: CASSLNRELEQFF
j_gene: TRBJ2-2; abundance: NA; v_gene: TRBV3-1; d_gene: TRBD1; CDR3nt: TGTGCCTGCTGCCCAACTCCGGGACAGGGGGCCAACACCGGGGAGCTGTTTTTT; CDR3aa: CACCPTPGQGANTGELFF
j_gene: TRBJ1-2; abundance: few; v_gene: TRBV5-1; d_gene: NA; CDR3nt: TGCGCCAGCAGCTTGGAAGGGGAAACCTATGGCTACACCTTC; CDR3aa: CASSLEGETYGYTF
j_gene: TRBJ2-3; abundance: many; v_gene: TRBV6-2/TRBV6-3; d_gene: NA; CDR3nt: TGTGCCAGCAGTCGGGGTGGGGAAAGCACAGATACGCAGTATTTT; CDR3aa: CASSRGGESTDTQYF
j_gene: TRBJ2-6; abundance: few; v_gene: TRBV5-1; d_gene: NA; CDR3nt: TGCGCCAGCAGCTTGTCTAGAGGCGGAAACTCTGGGGCCAACGTCCTGACTTTC; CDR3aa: CASSLSRGGNSGANVLTF
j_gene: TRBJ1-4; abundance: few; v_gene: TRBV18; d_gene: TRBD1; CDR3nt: TGTGCCAGCTCACCCCGGCGGGGACAGGGGAATGAAAAACTGTTTTTT; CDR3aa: CASSPRRGQGNEKLFF
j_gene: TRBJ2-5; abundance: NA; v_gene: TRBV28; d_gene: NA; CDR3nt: TGTGCCAGCAGTTTACCAGGGTCCCAAGAGACCCAGTACTTC; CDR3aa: CASSLPGSQETQYF
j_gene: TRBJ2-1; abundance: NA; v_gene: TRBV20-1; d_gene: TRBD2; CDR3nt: TGCAGTGCTAGTTCCGGGACTAGCGGGGGGGATACTAGTGAGCAGTTCTTC; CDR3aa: CSASSGTSGGDTSEQFF
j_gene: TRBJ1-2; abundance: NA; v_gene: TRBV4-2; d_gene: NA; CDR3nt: TGTGCCAGCAGCCCGGATTACAGAGACTATGGCTACACCTTC; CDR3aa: CASSPDYRDYGYTF
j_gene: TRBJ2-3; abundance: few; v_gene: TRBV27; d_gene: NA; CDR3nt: TGTGCCAGCAGTAACATAGTATCGGATACGCAGTATTTT; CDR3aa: CASSNIVSDTQYF
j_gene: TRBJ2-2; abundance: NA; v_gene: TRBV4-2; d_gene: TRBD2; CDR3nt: TGTGCCAGCAGCCAACGGACTAGCGGGGGGCGCGGGGAGCTGTTTTTT; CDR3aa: CASSQRTSGGRGELFF
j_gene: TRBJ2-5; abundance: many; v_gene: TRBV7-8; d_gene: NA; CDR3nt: TGTGCCAGCAGCTTAATCAGGGAAGGAGGGGCCCAGTACTTC; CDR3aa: CASSLIREGGAQYF
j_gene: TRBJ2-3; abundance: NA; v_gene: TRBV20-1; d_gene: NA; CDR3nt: TGCAGTGCTAGATACTCCTCGGAGTATTTT; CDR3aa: CSARYSSEYF
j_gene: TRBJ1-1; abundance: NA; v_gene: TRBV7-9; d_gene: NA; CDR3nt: TGTGCCAGCAGCTCCTCCGGCGCGGGGCGGGCTTTCTTT; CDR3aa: CASSSSGAGRAFF
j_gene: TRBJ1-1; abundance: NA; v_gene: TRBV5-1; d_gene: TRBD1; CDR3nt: TGCGCCAGCAGCGTCCCGGGACAGGACCCGCGCCCTGAAGCTTTCTTT; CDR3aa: CASSVPGQDPRPEAFF
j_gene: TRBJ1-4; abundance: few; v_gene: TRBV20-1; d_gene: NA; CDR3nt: TGCAGTGCTAGATCTGGCTCGGGCCCGGGGTACGAAAAACTGTTTTTT; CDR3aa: CSARSGSGPGYEKLFF
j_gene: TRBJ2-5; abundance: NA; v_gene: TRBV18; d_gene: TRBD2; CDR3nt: TGTGCCAGCTCACCAGCCGGACTAGGGCAAGAGACCCAGTACTTC; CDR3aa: CASSPAGLGQETQYF
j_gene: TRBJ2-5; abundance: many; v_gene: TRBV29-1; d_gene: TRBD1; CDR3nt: TGCAGCGTTGTGCGGGACAGGGCTCTGTACCAAGAGACCCAGTACTTC; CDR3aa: CSVVRDRALYQETQYF
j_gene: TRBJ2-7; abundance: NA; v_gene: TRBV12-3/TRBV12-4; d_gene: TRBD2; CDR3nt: TGTGCCAGCAGTTTAGGGACTAGAAGCAGCTACGAGCAGTACTTC; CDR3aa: CASSLGTRSSYEQYF
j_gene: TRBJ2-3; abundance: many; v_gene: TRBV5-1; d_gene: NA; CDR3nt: TGCGCCAGCAGCTTGGAGGATACGCAGTATTTT; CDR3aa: CASSLEDTQYF
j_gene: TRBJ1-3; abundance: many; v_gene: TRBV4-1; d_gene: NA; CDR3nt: TGCGCCAGCAGCCAAGGAGGAGATGGAAACACCATATATTTT; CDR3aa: CASSQGGDGNTIYF
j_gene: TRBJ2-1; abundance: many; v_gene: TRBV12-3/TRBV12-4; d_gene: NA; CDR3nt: TGTGCCAGCAGCCCGATTGGAAGTTATTACAATGAGCAGTTCTTC; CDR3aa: CASSPIGSYYNEQFF